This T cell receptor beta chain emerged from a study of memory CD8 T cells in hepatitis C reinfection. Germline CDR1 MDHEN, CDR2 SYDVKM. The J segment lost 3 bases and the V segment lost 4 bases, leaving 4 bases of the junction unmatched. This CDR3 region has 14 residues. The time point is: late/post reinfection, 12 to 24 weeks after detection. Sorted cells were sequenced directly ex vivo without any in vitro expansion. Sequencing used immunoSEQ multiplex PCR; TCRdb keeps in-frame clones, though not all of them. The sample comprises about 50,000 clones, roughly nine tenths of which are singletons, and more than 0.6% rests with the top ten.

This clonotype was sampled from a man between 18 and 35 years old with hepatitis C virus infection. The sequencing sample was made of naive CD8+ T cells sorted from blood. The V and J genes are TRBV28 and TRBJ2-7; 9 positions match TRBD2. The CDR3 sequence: CASSSGLASYEQYF. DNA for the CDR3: TGTGCCAGCAGTTCCGGACTAGCGAGCTACGAGCAGTACTTC.